Shown below are 6 T cell receptor beta chains from a single sample sequenced in a study of cytomegalovirus exposure and HLA in healthy donors. The PCR made use of 60 Vbeta and 13 Jbeta primers. Produced via immunoSEQ multiplex PCR; TCRdb's table is partial and in-frame only. In the table there are roughly 170,000 clones, about 80% of which are singletons. The sequencing sample was made of PBMCs. The receptors here all came from a man aged 25 to 45 in good health and CMV-seropositive.

V is TRBV5-1 and J is TRBJ2-1, with 11 positions matching TRBD2. The CDR3 sequence is 16 residues long. CDR1 and CDR2 (germline): SGHRS, YFSETQ. The V and J ends lost 3 bases and 6 bases, in that order; junction bases with no gene match: 8. CDR3 sequence: CASSSNVAGGLNEQFF. Here the CDR3 DNA reads TGCGCCAGCAGCTCGAACGTAGCGGGAGGGCTCAATGAGCAGTTCTTC.

This clone has a single count. V is TRBV7-9 and J is TRBJ2-5, with 7 bases matching TRBD1. Germline trimming cut 1 base from V and 5 bases from J; bases unmatched to any gene: 4. Per germline, CDR1 SEHNR and CDR2 FQNEAQ (reference sequence). The CDR3 covers 14 residues. The DNA of the CDR3 is TGTGCCAGCAGCTTAGGAGGGGGCCAGGAGACCCAGTACTTC. Its translation: CASSLGGGQETQYF.

The rearrangement uses TRBV11-3 and TRBJ2-7, with 9 bases matching TRBD1. Trimming removed 5 bases from V and 1 base from J; junction bases left unmatched: 6. The CDR3 sequence is 15 residues long. Germline V gene data show CDR1 as SGHNT and CDR2 as YENEEA. The CDR3 DNA reads as TGTGCCAGCAGCGGACGGGACAGGGAGTCCTACGAGCAGTACTTC. It specifies CASSGRDRESYEQYF. The variable domain in full, completed from reference TRBV11-3 and TRBJ2-7, reads EAGVVQSPRYKIIEKKQPVAFWCNPISGHNTLYWYLQNLGQGPELLIRYENEEAVDDSQLPKDRFSAERLKGVDSTLKIQPAELGDSAVYLCASSGRDRESYEQYFGPGTRLTVT.

The chain carries TRBV6-4 and TRBJ2-5; TRBD2 matches 10 bases. Germline lookup yields CDR1 MRHNA and CDR2 SNTAGT. This CDR3 spans 15 amino acids. V lost 6 bases and J lost 4; bases outside the gene matches: 8. The CDR3 sequence: CASSPEAGGPETQYF. CDR3 nucleotides: TGTGCCAGCAGCCCCGAAGCGGGAGGGCCAGAGACCCAGTACTTC.

This sequence joins TRBV19 and TRBJ2-1; no definite D call. Deletions cut 10 bases from V and 3 bases from J, with 16 bases between. This CDR3 is 14 amino acids long. Germline V gene data show CDR1 as LNHDA and CDR2 as SQIVND (reference sequence). CDR3 protein: CATNLRDNYNEQFF. CDR3 sequence (DNA): TGTGCCACTAATCTTAGAGACAACTACAATGAGCAGTTCTTC. The variable domain in full, completed from reference TRBV19 and TRBJ2-1, reads DGGITQSPKYLFRKEGQNVTLSCEQNLNHDAMYWYRQDPGQGLRLIYYSQIVNDFQKGDIAEGYSVSREKKESFPLTVTSAQKNPTAFYLCATNLRDNYNEQFFGPGTRLTVL.

This rearrangement joins TRBV6-4 to TRBJ2-1; 8 nucleotides agree with TRBD1. The CDR3 contains 15 residues. Germline V gives CDR1 MRHNA, CDR2 SNTAGT. V was pared by 6 bases and J by 4 bases, with 8 bases of the junction left unmatched. The CDR3 loop is CASSPGQEEYNEQFF. The DNA of the CDR3 is TGTGCCAGCAGCCCGGGACAGGAGGAGTACAATGAGCAGTTCTTC.